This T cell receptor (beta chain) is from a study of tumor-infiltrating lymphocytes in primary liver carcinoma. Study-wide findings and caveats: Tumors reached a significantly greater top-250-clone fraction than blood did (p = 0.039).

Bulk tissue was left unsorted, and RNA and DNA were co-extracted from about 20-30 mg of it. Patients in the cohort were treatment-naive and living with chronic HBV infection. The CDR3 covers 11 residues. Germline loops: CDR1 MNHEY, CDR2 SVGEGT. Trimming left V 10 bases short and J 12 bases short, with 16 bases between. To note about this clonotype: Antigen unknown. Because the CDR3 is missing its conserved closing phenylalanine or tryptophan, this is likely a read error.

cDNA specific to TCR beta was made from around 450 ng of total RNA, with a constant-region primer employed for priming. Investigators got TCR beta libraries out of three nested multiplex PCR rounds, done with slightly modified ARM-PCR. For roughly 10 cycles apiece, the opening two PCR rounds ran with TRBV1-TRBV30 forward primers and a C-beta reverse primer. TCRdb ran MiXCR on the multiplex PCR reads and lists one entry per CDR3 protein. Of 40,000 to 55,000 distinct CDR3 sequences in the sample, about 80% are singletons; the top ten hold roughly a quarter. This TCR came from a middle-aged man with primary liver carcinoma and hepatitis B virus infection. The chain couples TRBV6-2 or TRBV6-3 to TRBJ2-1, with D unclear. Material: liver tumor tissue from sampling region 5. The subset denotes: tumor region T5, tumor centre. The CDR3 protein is CATNYIGWQFI. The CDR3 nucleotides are TGTGCCACCAATTACATCGGTTGGCAGTTCATC.